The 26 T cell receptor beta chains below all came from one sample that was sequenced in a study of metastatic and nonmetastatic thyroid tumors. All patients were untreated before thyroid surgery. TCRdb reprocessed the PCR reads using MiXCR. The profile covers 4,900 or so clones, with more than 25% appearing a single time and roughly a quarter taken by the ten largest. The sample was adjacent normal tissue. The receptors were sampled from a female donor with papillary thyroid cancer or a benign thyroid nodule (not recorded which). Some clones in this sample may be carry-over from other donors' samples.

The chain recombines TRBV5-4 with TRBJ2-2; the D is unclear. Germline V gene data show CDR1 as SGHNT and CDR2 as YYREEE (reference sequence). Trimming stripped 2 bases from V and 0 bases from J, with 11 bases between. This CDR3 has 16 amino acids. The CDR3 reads CASSFGIHSNTGELFF. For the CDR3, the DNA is TGTGCCAGCAGCTTCGGTATACACTCGAACACCGGGGAGCTGTTTTTT.

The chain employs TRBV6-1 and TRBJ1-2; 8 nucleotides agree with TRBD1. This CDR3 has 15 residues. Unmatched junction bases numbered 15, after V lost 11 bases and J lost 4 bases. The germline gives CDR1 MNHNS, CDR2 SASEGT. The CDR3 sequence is CAAGPGTGQFYGYTF. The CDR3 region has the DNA TGTGCCGCGGGCCCCGGGACAGGTCAATTCTATGGCTACACCTTC.

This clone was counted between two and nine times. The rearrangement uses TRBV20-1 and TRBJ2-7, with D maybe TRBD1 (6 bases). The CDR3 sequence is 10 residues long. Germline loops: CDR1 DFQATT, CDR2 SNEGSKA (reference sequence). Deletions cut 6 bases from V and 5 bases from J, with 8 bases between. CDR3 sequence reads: CSANRDEQYF. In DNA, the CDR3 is TGCAGTGCAAACAGGGACGAGCAGTACTTC.

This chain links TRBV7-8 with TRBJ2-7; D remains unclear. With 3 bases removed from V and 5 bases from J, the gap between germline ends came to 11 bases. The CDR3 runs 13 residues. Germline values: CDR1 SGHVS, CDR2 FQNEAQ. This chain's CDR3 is CASSFIQFHEQYF. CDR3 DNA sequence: TGTGCCAGCAGCTTTATACAGTTCCACGAGCAGTACTTC.

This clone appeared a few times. CDR3 nucleotides: TGTGCCAGCAATAGCGGGACAGGGGTGGTGAATAATGAAGCTTTCTTT. This gives the protein CASNSGTGVVNNEAFF. The chain uses TRBV6-1 and TRBJ1-1; the match to TRBD1 covers 10 bases. Per the germline V gene, CDR1 is MNHNS and CDR2 is SASEGT. The CDR3 covers 16 residues. Unmatched junction bases numbered 15, after V lost 7 bases and J lost 7 bases.

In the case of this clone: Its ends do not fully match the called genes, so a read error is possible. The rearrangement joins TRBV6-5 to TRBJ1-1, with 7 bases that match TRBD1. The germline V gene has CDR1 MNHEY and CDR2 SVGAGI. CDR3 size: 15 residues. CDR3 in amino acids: CASSHARGQPHEAFF. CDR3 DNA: TGTGCAAGCAGTCACGCCCGGGGACAGCCGCATGAAGCTTTCTTT.

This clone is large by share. The CDR3 nucleotides read TGTGCCAGCAGTTTGGGGCAGTTCAATCAGCCCCAGCATTTT. It is translated as CASSLGQFNQPQHF. The rearrangement joins TRBV12-3 or TRBV12-4 to TRBJ1-5, with D tentatively TRBD1 (5 bases). The ends were cut back, 3 bases at V and 3 bases at J, with 9 bases in the middle. The CDR3 is made up of 14 amino acids.

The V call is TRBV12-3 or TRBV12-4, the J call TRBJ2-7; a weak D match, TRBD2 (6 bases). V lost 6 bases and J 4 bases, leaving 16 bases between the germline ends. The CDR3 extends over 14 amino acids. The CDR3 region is CASRKTGLAYEQYF. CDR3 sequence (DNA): TGTGCCAGCAGAAAAACGGGACTCGCGTACGAGCAGTACTTC.

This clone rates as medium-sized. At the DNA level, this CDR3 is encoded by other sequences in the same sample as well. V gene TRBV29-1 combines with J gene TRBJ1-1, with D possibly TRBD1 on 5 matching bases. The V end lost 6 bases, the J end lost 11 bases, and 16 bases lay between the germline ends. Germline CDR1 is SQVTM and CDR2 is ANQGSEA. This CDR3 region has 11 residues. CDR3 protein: CSVGVERRAFF. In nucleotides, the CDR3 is TGCAGCGTGGGGGTAGAGCGCCGGGCTTTCTTT.

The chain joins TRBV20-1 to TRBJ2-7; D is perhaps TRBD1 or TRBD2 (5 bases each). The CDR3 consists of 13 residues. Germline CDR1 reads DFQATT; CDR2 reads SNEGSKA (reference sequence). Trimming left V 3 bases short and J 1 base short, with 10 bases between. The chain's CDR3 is CSARGELSYEQYF. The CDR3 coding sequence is TGCAGTGCTAGGGGGGAGTTATCCTACGAGCAGTACTTC.

The CDR3 sequence: CSAKGLDYEQFF. For the CDR3, the DNA is TGCAGTGCTAAGGGACTAGACTATGAGCAGTTCTTC. The chain combines TRBV20-1 with TRBJ2-1, with 8 bases that match TRBD2. This CDR3 is built from 12 residues. The junction had 4 bases not matched to a gene; V was cut back by 4 bases and J by 8 bases. Germline CDR1 reads DFQATT; CDR2 reads SNEGSKA (reference sequence).

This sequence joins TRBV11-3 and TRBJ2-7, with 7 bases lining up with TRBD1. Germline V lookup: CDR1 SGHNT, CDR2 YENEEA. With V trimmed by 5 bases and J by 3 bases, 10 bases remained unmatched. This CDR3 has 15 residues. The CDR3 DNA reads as TGTGCCAGCAGCGCCCGGACAGGTCCTAGCTACGAGCAGTACTTC. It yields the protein CASSARTGPSYEQYF.

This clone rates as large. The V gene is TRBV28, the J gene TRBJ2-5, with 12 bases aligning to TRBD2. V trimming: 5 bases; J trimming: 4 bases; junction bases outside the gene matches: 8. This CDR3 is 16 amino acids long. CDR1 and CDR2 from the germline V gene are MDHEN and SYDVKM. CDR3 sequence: CASSQLTSGSRETQYF. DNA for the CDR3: TGTGCCAGCAGTCAGTTGACTAGCGGGAGTAGAGAGACCCAGTACTTC.

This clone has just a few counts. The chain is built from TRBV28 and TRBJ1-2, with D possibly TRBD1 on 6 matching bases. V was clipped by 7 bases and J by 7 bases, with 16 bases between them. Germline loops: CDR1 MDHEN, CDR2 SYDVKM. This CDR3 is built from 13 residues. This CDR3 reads CASKGGRLGGYTF. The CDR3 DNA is TGTGCCAGCAAAGGGGGGCGCCTGGGTGGCTACACCTTC.

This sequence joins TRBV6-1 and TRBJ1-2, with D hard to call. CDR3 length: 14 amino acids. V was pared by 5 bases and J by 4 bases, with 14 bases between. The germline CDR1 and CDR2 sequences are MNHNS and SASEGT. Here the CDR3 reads CASSPFSLFYGYTF. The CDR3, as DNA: TGTGCCAGCAGTCCCTTTTCCCTATTCTATGGCTACACCTTC.

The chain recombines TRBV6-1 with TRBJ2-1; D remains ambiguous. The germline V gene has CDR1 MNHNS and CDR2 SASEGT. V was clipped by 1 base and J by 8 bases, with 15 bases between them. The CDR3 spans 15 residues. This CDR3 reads CASSEGGSIIYEQFF. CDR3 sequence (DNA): TGTGCCAGCAGTGAAGGCGGAAGCATAATCTATGAGCAGTTCTTC.

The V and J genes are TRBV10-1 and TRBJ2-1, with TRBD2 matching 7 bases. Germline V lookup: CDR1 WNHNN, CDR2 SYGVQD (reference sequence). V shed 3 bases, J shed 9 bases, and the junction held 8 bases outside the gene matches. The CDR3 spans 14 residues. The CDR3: CASSDGGSNSEQFF. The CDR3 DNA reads TGCGCCAGCAGTGATGGCGGGAGTAATAGTGAGCAGTTCTTC.

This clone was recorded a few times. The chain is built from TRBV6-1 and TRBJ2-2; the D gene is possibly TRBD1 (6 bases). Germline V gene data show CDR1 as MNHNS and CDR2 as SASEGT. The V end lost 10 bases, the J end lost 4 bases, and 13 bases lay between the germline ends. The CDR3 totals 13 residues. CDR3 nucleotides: TGTGCCACCCAGTTCAGGGGCACCGGGGAGCTGTTTTTT. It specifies CATQFRGTGELFF.

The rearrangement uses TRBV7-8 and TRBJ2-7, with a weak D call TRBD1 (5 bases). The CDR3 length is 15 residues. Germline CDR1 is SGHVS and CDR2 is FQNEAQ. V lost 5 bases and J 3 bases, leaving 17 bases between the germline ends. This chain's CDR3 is CASSLQVEALYEQYF. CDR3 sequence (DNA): TGTGCCAGCAGCCTACAGGTTGAGGCTCTCTACGAGCAGTACTTC. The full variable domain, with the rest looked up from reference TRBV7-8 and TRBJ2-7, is GAGVSQSPRYKVAKRGQDVALRCDPISGHVSLFWYQQALGQGPEFLTYFQNEAQLDKSGLPSDRFFAERPEGSVSTLKIQRTQQEDSAVYLCASSLQVEALYEQYFGPGTRLTVT.

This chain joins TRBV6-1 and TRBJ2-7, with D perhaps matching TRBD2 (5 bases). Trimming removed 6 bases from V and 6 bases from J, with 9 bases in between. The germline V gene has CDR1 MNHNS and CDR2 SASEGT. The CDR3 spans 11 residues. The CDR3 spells CASRRGSEQYF. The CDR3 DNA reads TGTGCCAGCAGGAGAGGGAGCGAGCAGTACTTC.

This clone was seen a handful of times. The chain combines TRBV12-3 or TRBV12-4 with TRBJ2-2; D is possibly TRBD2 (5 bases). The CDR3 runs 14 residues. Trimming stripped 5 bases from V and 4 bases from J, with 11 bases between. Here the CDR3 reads CASSLLSATGELFF. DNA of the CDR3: TGTGCCAGCAGTCTCCTTAGCGCCACCGGGGAGCTGTTTTTT.

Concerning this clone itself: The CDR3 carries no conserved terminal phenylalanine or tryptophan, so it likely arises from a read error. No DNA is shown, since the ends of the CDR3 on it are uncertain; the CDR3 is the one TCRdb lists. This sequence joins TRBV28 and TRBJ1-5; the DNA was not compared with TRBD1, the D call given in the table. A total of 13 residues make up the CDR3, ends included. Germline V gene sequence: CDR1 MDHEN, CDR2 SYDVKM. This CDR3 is CASTPGTVLSEHI.

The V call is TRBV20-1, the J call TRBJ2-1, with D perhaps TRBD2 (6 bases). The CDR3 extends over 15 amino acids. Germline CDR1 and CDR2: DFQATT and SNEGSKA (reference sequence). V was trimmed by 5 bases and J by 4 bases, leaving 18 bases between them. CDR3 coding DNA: TGCAGTGCTCGCCCTGGGGGGTCGGGATACAATGAGCAGTTCTTC. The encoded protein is CSARPGGSGYNEQFF.

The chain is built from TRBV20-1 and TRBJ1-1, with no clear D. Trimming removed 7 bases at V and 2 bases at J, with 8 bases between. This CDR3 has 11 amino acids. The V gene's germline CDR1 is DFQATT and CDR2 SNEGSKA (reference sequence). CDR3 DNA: TGCAGTGTTGCAGGAAACACTGAAGCTTTCTTT. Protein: CSVAGNTEAFF.

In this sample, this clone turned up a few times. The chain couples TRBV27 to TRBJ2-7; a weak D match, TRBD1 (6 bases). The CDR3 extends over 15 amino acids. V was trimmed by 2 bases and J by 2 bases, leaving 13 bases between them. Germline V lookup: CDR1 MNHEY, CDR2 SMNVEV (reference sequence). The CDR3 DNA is TGTGCCAGCAGTTTAGGGCAGGGGAAGGCCTACGAGCAGTACTTC. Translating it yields CASSLGQGKAYEQYF.

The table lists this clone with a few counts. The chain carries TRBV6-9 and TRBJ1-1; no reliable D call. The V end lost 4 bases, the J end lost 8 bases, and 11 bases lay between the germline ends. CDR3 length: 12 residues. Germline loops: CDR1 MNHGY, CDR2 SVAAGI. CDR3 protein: CASSSASREAFF. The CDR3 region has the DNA TGTGCCAGCAGTTCGGCCAGCAGGGAAGCTTTCTTT.